A selection of T cell receptor beta chains follows, all from one sample in a study of blood T cell repertoires in COVID-19. This table comes from immunoSEQ multiplex PCR, and its TCRdb copy is limited to in-frame clones, with some not included. Among about 59,000 clones listed, 75% to 95% were seen once. Sequenced material: peripheral blood. All receptors derive from a human donor in a cohort sampled during active COVID-19. Each CDR3 is given with its conserved first and last residue. The D gene is left open where the match is weak. Clone size appears in some rows only: once, few, many, or a class for an expanded clone.

>TRBD1|TRBV7-9|16|TRBJ1-4|NA
CASSSPRQGAWEKLFF
TGTGCCAGCAGCTCCCCCCGACAGGGGGCGTGGGAAAAACTGTTTTTT
>TRBD2|TRBV10-3|17|TRBJ2-1|NA
CAISESKSSGPYNEQFF
TGTGCCATCAGTGAGTCGAAATCTAGCGGGCCCTACAATGAGCAGTTCTTC
>NA|TRBV5-1|16|TRBJ2-5|NA
CASSLWWRQSQETQYF
TGCGCCAGCAGCTTGTGGTGGAGACAGTCGCAAGAGACCCAGTACTTC
>TRBD2|TRBV7-2|13|TRBJ2-7|once
CASSLSTSGNKYF
TGTGCCAGCAGCCTCTCTACTAGCGGGAACAAGTACTTC
>TRBD2|TRBV6-6|11|TRBJ2-7|NA
CASSGGGEQYF
TGTGCCAGCAGTGGCGGGGGCGAGCAGTACTTC
>TRBD1|TRBV28|14|TRBJ2-7|NA
CASSLRQGNNEQYF
TGTGCCAGCAGTTTACGACAGGGTAACAACGAGCAGTACTTC
>TRBD2|TRBV6-5|15|TRBJ2-3|medium-sized
CASMVTSGSVDTQYF
TGTGCCAGCATGGTGACTAGCGGGAGTGTGGATACGCAGTATTTT
>TRBD1|TRBV19|14|TRBJ2-7|once
CASNIGTGSYEQYF
TGTGCCAGTAACATTGGGACAGGGAGTTACGAGCAGTACTTC
>NA|TRBV15|15|TRBJ1-1|NA
CATSSPGAENTEAFF
TGTGCCACCAGCAGTCCAGGGGCAGAGAACACTGAAGCTTTCTTT
>TRBD1|TRBV7-3|14|TRBJ2-5|NA
CASSLAGGGETQYF
TGTGCCAGCAGCTTAGCAGGGGGCGGAGAGACCCAGTACTTC
>TRBD1|TRBV18|18|TRBJ1-2|NA
CASSKELGGTGWWHGYTF
TGTGCCAGCTCCAAGGAACTTGGAGGGACAGGGTGGTGGCATGGCTACACCTTC
>TRBD2|TRBV7-9|14|TRBJ2-7|NA
CASSLSGALDEQYF
TGTGCCAGCAGCCTAAGCGGGGCCCTCGACGAGCAGTACTTC
>NA|TRBV5-5|16|TRBJ2-7|NA
CASSLGQGAIFYEQYF
TGTGCCAGCAGCTTGGGGCAGGGCGCGATCTTCTACGAGCAGTACTTC
>TRBD1|TRBV7-6|18|TRBJ2-1|NA
CASSLVLSGTGRFNEQFF
TGTGCCAGCAGCTTAGTTCTCTCGGGGACAGGCCGGTTTAATGAGCAGTTCTTC
>TRBD1|TRBV5-6|13|TRBJ1-1|few
CASTTGGDTEAFF
TGTGCCAGCACGACAGGGGGGGACACTGAAGCTTTCTTT
>TRBD1|TRBV7-2|15|TRBJ1-4|NA
CASSPQTGINEKLFF
TGTGCCAGCAGCCCCCAGACAGGGATTAATGAAAAACTGTTTTTT
>TRBD1|TRBV4-1|15|TRBJ2-2|NA
CASSRQGQGAGELFF
TGCGCCAGCAGCCGCCAAGGACAGGGGGCCGGGGAGCTGTTTTTT
>NA|TRBV9|15|TRBJ2-5|NA
CASSAQGGRGETQYF
TGTGCCAGCAGCGCACAGGGGGGGCGCGGGGAGACCCAGTACTTC
>TRBD2|TRBV29-1|16|TRBJ2-3|NA
CSVDLTSAASTDTQYF
TGCAGCGTTGACCTTACTAGCGCTGCTAGCACAGATACGCAGTATTTT
>NA|TRBV5-5|13|TRBJ2-7|medium-sized
CASTYPPGYEQYF
TGTGCCAGCACCTACCCCCCGGGGTACGAGCAGTACTTC
>TRBD1|TRBV19|14|TRBJ2-1|NA
CASRWTGGHPEQFF
TGTGCCAGTAGGTGGACAGGGGGCCATCCCGAGCAGTTCTTC
>TRBD1|TRBV7-9|13|TRBJ2-7|NA
CASSRTGYHEQYF
TGTGCCAGCAGCAGGACAGGGTACCACGAGCAGTACTTC
>NA|TRBV18|14|TRBJ1-4|NA
CASSPDRSSEKLFF
TGTGCCAGCTCACCCGACAGGTCGAGCGAAAAACTGTTTTTT
>NA|TRBV28|20|TRBJ1-4|NA
CASYYRIATSKGATNEKLFF
TGTGCCAGCTACTACAGGATCGCGACCTCAAAGGGGGCAACTAATGAAAAACTGTTTTTT
>TRBD2|TRBV5-4|15|TRBJ2-3|NA
CASSSKRETTDTQYF
TGTGCCAGCAGCTCAAAGCGGGAGACCACAGATACGCAGTATTTT
>NA|TRBV7-2|15|TRBJ1-6|NA
CASSPVRALTSPLHF
TGTGCCAGCAGTCCGGTCAGGGCCCTAACTTCACCCCTCCACTTT
>NA|TRBV20-1|12|TRBJ2-7|NA
CSASVRTYEQYF
TGCAGTGCTAGTGTCAGAACCTACGAGCAGTACTTC
>NA|TRBV4-3|15|TRBJ1-2|few
CASSQDRSGDYGYTF
TGCGCCAGCAGCCAAGATCGGAGCGGGGACTATGGCTACACCTTC
>NA|TRBV5-1|13|TRBJ2-1|once
CASSFATDQQQFF
TGCGCCAGCAGTTTCGCGACAGACCAGCAACAGTTCTTC
>NA|TRBV11-3|15|TRBJ2-1|NA
CASSPGPLPSDEQFF
TGTGCCAGCTCCCCCGGCCCCTTACCCAGCGATGAGCAGTTCTTC
>TRBD2|TRBV7-2|16|TRBJ2-2|NA
CASPGFGGGNTGELFF
TGTGCCAGCCCTGGGTTCGGGGGGGGCAACACCGGGGAGCTGTTTTTT
>NA|TRBV28|13|TRBJ1-2|NA
CASSRGYPYGYTF
TGTGCCAGCAGCAGAGGATATCCCTATGGCTACACCTTC
>NA|TRBV13|13|TRBJ2-7|many
CASSLDRDYEQYF
TGTGCCAGCAGCTTGGACAGAGACTACGAGCAGTACTTC
>TRBD2|TRBV2|14|TRBJ2-1|NA
CASLGGSSYNEQFF
TGTGCCAGCCTGGGCGGGAGCTCCTACAATGAGCAGTTCTTC
>NA|TRBV3-1/TRBV3-2|15|TRBJ1-1|NA
CASSQESGGDTEAFF
TGTGCCAGCAGCCAAGAATCAGGAGGGGACACTGAAGCTTTCTTT
>TRBD2|TRBV5-1|16|TRBJ2-2|once
CASSPTSGGAPGELFF
TGCGCCAGCAGTCCGACTAGCGGGGGGGCCCCCGGGGAGCTGTTTTTT
>TRBD1|TRBV19|14|TRBJ2-7|NA
CASSYRGQTYEQYF
TGTGCCAGTAGTTACAGGGGTCAAACCTACGAGCAGTACTTC
>TRBD1|TRBV5-4|15|TRBJ1-4|NA
CASSHEGQLNEKLFF
TGTGCCAGCAGCCATGAGGGACAGCTAAATGAAAAACTGTTTTTT
>NA|TRBV29-1|13|TRBJ2-1|NA
CSVEQSGYNEQFF
TGCAGCGTTGAACAATCAGGTTACAATGAGCAGTTCTTC
>TRBD1|TRBV5-6|16|TRBJ1-5|NA
CASSLWAGGGNQPQHF
TGTGCCAGCAGCTTGTGGGCAGGGGGTGGGAATCAGCCCCAGCATTTT
>NA|TRBV5-1|13|TRBJ1-2|NA
CASSPSQGYGYTF
TGCGCCAGCAGCCCTTCGCAGGGTTATGGCTACACCTTC
>NA|TRBV30|12|TRBJ2-1|NA
CAWSAGYNEQFF
TGTGCCTGGAGTGCGGGATACAATGAGCAGTTCTTC
>TRBD1|TRBV24-1|12|TRBJ1-2|NA
CATSDRDDGYTF
TGTGCCACCTCGGACAGGGATGATGGCTACACCTTC
>NA|TRBV5-1|16|TRBJ1-5|NA
CASSLSPGVSNQPQHF
TGCGCCAGCAGCTTAAGTCCAGGGGTTAGCAATCAGCCCCAGCATTTT
>NA|TRBV7-9|15|TRBJ1-1|NA
CASSLGGVMNTEAFF
TGTGCCAGCAGCTTAGGAGGAGTTATGAACACTGAAGCTTTCTTT
>NA|TRBV11-1|12|TRBJ1-1|NA
CASTSGATEAFF
TGTGCCAGCACTAGCGGGGCCACTGAAGCTTTCTTT